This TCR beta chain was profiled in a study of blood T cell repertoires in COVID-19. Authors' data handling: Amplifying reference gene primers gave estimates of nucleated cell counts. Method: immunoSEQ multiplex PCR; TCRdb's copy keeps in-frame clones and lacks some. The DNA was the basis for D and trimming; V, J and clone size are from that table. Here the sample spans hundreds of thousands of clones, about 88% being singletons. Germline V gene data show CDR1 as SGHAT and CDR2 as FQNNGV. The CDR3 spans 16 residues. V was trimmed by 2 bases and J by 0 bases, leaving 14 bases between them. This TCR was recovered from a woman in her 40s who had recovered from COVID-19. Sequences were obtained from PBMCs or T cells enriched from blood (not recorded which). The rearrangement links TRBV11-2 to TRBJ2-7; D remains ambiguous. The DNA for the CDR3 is TGTGCCAGCAGCTTAAATCTAGACTCCCGCTCCTACGAGCAGTACTTC. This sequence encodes CASSLNLDSRSYEQYF.